Each of the 21 T cell receptor beta chains below was sequenced from the same sample in a study of memory CD8 T cells in hepatitis C reinfection. Time point here: peak reinfection, 3 to 8 weeks after reinfection detection. Sorted cells were sequenced directly ex vivo without any in vitro expansion. Method: immunoSEQ multiplex PCR; TCRdb's copy keeps in-frame clones and lacks some. The profile shows 35,000 to 55,000 clones, roughly 88% of them singletons. Sequencing was done on a sample of naive CD8+ T cells sorted from blood. These receptor sequences come from a man younger than 35 with hepatitis C virus infection.

DNA for the CDR3: TGTGCCAGCAGCTCGCAGACTAGCGCGAACGAGCAGTACTTC. This gives the protein CASSSQTSANEQYF. The chain joins TRBV7-9 to TRBJ2-7, with 8 bases fitting TRBD2. Germline loops: CDR1 SEHNR, CDR2 FQNEAQ (reference sequence). The length of the CDR3 is 14 residues. J lost 5 bases, V lost 4 bases, and 7 bases had no gene match.

The V and J genes are TRBV4-3 and TRBJ1-3; D gene unclear. The length of the CDR3 is 16 residues. The V and J ends lost 4 bases and 2 bases respectively, with 15 bases between them. The germline gives CDR1 LGHNA, CDR2 YSLEER. CDR3 DNA: TGCGCCAGCAGCCCGAGCATCCAGGTTACTGGAAACACCATATATTTT. It codes for CASSPSIQVTGNTIYF.

The rearrangement joins TRBV5-4 to TRBJ1-1; D is ambiguous. Trimming shortened V by 4 bases and J by 1 base, and 11 bases separated the two germline ends. This CDR3 is built from 14 residues. Per germline, CDR1 SGHNT and CDR2 YYREEE (reference sequence). The CDR3 bases are TGTGCCAGCAGCCCAGTCCTTGGGAACACTGAAGCTTTCTTT. Encoded protein: CASSPVLGNTEAFF.

This clone was seen more than once but under ten times. CDR3 DNA sequence: TGCGCCAGCAGCCTACGACTAGCGGGGACCTACGAGCAGTACTTC. Translating gives CASSLRLAGTYEQYF. The V gene is TRBV4-1, the J gene TRBJ2-7; 11 nucleotides line up with TRBD2. CDR1 and CDR2 from the germline V gene are MGHRA and YSYEKL. There are 15 residues in the CDR3. V trimming: 4 bases; J trimming: 2 bases; junction bases outside the gene matches: 4.

The table lists this clone with a count of one. This chain joins TRBV29-1 and TRBJ2-1, with a tentative D call TRBD1 (6 bases). This CDR3 is built from 16 residues. The V and J ends lost 5 bases and 3 bases respectively, with 20 bases between them. Per the germline V gene, CDR1 is SQVTM and CDR2 is ANQGSEA. This chain's CDR3 is CSVSGGTGQIYNEQFF. The CDR3 coding sequence is TGCAGCGTTTCTGGGGGTACGGGACAAATCTACAATGAGCAGTTCTTC.

J is TRBJ1-2 and V is TRBV4-1; the match to TRBD1 covers 7 bases. Per the germline V gene, CDR1 is MGHRA and CDR2 is YSYEKL. The trim removed 0 bases at V and 4 bases at J, leaving 11 bases unmatched. The CDR3 sequence is 17 residues long. In DNA, the CDR3 is TGCGCCAGCAGCCAAGATTCGGCAGGGGGAAGAAGCTATGGCTACACCTTC. Its protein is CASSQDSAGGRSYGYTF.

CDR3 sequence (DNA): TGCGCCAGCAGCCAAGAGGTGGGACTAGATGTAAATGAGCAGTTCTTC. It yields the protein CASSQEVGLDVNEQFF. The chain links TRBV4-1 to TRBJ2-1; TRBD2 matches at 8 bases. The CDR3 consists of 16 residues. CDR1 is MGHRA and CDR2 is YSYEKL in the germline V gene. The junction had 8 bases not matched to a gene; V was cut back by 0 bases and J by 7 bases.

The chain combines TRBV7-9 with TRBJ2-1; D is perhaps TRBD2 (6 bases). Germline V gene data show CDR1 as SEHNR and CDR2 as FQNEAQ (reference sequence). The CDR3 loop spans 13 amino acids. V lost 11 bases to trimming and J lost 8 bases, with 19 bases between them. CDR3 region: CAGLLPSGHEQFF. The CDR3 DNA is TGTGCCGGACTACTCCCCTCGGGGCATGAGCAGTTCTTC.

This clone has a handful of counts. This chain connects TRBV5-6 to TRBJ2-1; D may be TRBD1 (6 bases). The germline V gene encodes CDR1 SGHDT and CDR2 YYEEEE. Trimming took off 3 bases at V and 4 bases at J, with 8 bases between the two ends. The CDR3 spans 13 residues. CDR3 DNA: TGTGCCAGCAGCTACGGACAGTACAATGAGCAGTTCTTC. Residues: CASSYGQYNEQFF.

The CDR3 loop reads CASSLAQGEGTGELFF. CDR3 nucleotide sequence: TGTGCCAGCAGCTTAGCGCAGGGGGAAGGCACCGGGGAGCTGTTTTTT. V gene TRBV7-9 combines with J gene TRBJ2-2; 7 bases line up with TRBD1. This CDR3 comprises 16 residues. Per germline, CDR1 SEHNR and CDR2 FQNEAQ (reference sequence). Losses at the gene ends were 0 bases for V and 4 bases for J; bases not matched to a gene: 5.

The rearrangement joins TRBV10-2 to TRBJ1-5; D may be TRBD1 (5 bases). Germline V gene data show CDR1 as WSHSY and CDR2 as SAAADI. V gave up 0 bases and J gave up 11 bases, with 17 bases separating them. This CDR3 comprises 15 residues. The CDR3 DNA sequence: TGCGCCAGCAGTGAGTCGGGTGAAGGGGTGTCGGCCCAGCATTTT. Its translation: CASSESGEGVSAQHF.

The chain employs TRBV9 and TRBJ2-2; D possibly corresponds to TRBD2 (5 bases). V was shortened by 2 bases and J by 7 bases, with 12 bases between the two germline ends. The germline V gene encodes CDR1 SGDLS and CDR2 YYNGEE. This CDR3 spans 14 amino acids. CDR3 amino acids: CASSVSTMGGELFF. CDR3 bases: TGTGCCAGCAGCGTGTCGACTATGGGCGGGGAGCTGTTTTTT.

The sample holds one count of this clone. The CDR3 reads CASSLVDRGGEQYF. CDR3 bases: TGTGCCAGCAGTTTGGTCGACAGGGGGGGCGAGCAGTACTTC. The rearrangement joins TRBV28 to TRBJ2-7; TRBD1 aligns across 9 bases. V was clipped by 3 bases and J by 6 bases; unmatched bases: 6. Germline V lookup: CDR1 MDHEN, CDR2 SYDVKM. This CDR3 region has 14 residues.

This clone was picked up one time. The genes are TRBV11-2 and TRBJ2-3; possibly TRBD2 for D (5 bases). Germline V gene lookup returns CDR1 SGHAT and CDR2 FQNNGV. Trimming shortened V by 0 bases and J by 6 bases, and 10 bases separated the two germline ends. This CDR3 spans 14 amino acids. CDR3 coding DNA: TGTGCCAGCAGCTTAGACCGGACGGGGGATACGCAGTATTTT. This translates into CASSLDRTGDTQYF.

The chain joins TRBV9 to TRBJ1-5, with D possibly matching TRBD1 (6 bases). V dropped 3 bases and J dropped 6 bases, with 22 bases sitting between them. Germline lookup yields CDR1 SGDLS and CDR2 YYNGEE. This CDR3 comprises 17 residues. CDR3 protein: CASSDGSAGALGQPQHF. CDR3 DNA: TGTGCCAGCAGCGATGGGTCGGCAGGGGCCCTAGGTCAGCCCCAGCATTTT.

Here the CDR3 DNA reads TGTGCCAGCAGGGGACAGCGTAATGAAAAACTGTTTTTT. Protein sequence: CASRGQRNEKLFF. This chain connects TRBV2 to TRBJ1-4; 7 bases map to TRBD1. The V gene end was trimmed by 6 bases and the J gene end by 4 bases; junction bases not matched to a gene: 2. Germline assignment: CDR1 SNHLY and CDR2 FYNNEI. The CDR3 contains 13 residues.

This clone was observed a single time. This chain connects TRBV6-1 to TRBJ2-2; no definite D call. The CDR3 runs to 13 residues. With 4 bases removed from V and 1 base from J, the gap between germline ends came to 4 bases. Germline V CDR1 and CDR2: MNHNS, SASEGT. CDR3 DNA: TGTGCCAGCAGTGGACTGAACACCGGGGAGCTGTTTTTT. Protein: CASSGLNTGELFF.

This chain links TRBV4-1 with TRBJ2-3, with TRBD2 identical over 14 bases. The CDR3 loop spans 17 amino acids. V shed 2 bases, J shed 4 bases, and the junction held 5 bases outside the gene matches. Germline V gene lookup returns CDR1 MGHRA and CDR2 YSYEKL. The CDR3 is CASSQKGLAGGADTQYF. In DNA, the CDR3 is TGCGCCAGCAGCCAAAAAGGACTAGCGGGAGGCGCAGATACGCAGTATTTT.

This clone showed up just once. V is TRBV29-1 and J is TRBJ2-7, with 10 nucleotides matching TRBD1. Germline V CDR1 and CDR2: SQVTM, ANQGSEA. Unmatched junction bases numbered 9, after V lost 1 base and J lost 0 bases. This CDR3 spans 17 amino acids. The CDR3 DNA is TGCAGCGTTGAAGTAGGTTTGGGACAGGGGTTCTCCTACGAGCAGTACGTC. The encoded protein is CSVEVGLGQGFSYEQYV.

This chain uses TRBV12-5 with TRBJ1-1; 7 bases are shared with TRBD1. Looked up from germline, CDR1 is LGHNT and CDR2 is FRNRAP. The CDR3 covers 14 residues. V shed 5 bases, J shed 2 bases, and the junction held 5 bases outside the gene matches. The CDR3 bases are TGTGCTAGTGGTCAGGGACAGTCTAACACTGAAGCTTTCTTT. It yields the protein CASGQGQSNTEAFF.

The chain links TRBV1 to TRBJ2-4; TRBD2, the table's D call, was not compared with the DNA. TRBV1 is a documented pseudogene. CDR3 size: 15 residues. CDR3 loop: CTSSQSGGRGDIQYF. The CDR3, as DNA: TGCACCAGCAGCCAATCCGGCGGGAGGGGAGACATTCAGTACTTC.